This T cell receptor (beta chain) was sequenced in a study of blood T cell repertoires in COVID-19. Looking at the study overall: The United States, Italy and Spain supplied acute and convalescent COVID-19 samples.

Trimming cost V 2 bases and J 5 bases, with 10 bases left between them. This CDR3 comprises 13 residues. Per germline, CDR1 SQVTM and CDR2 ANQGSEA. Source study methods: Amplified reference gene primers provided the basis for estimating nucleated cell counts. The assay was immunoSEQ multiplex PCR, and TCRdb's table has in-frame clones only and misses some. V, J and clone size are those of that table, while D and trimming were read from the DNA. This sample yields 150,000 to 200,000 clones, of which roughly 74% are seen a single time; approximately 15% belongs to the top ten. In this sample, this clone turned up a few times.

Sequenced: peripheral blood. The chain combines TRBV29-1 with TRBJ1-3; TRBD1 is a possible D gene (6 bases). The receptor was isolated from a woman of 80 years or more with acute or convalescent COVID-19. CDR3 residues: CSVESRDRNTIYF. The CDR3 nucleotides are TGCAGCGTTGAAAGCAGGGACAGAAACACCATATATTTT.